Described below is a single TCR beta chain sequence and its context. Its antigen is still unknown. No much larger clone exists at a distance of one base, and base qualities are not known. Libraries were made using the immunoSEQ multiplex PCR assay. The source study handled its data this way. A statistical classification framework was built for diagnosing cytomegalovirus status from the catalog of TCR beta chain sequences. As stored in TCRdb, this immuneACCESS dataset retains in-frame rearrangements with V and J assigned. A fraction of the clones does not appear; measured against another copy, unresolved V genes explain less than half of the discrepancy, and the remainder lacks a known reason. D and trimming were read from the DNA, whereas the V and J calls and clone size are those reported in that table. The sample data list about 63,000 clones, and about 90% of these were observed just once. The ten biggest clones cover 0.95% to 1.5% of the sample.

These data are taken from a study of cytomegalovirus exposure and HLA in healthy donors listed by TCRdb under 2017. Describing the broader study: According to a later analysis, one platform produced both the 100 to 150 validation repertoires and the 720 or so repertoires of the first cohort. The study aimed to test whether cataloging public T cell receptors could reveal signatures of past pathogen exposure. In addition to the first cohort of around 670 subjects, a separate validation cohort of 120 different subjects was used. To predict cytomegalovirus infection status, the study brought together high-throughput TCR immunosequencing, statistical association of individual TCRs with disease status, and machine learning.

The study at large found these results: In the study, some 160 TCR beta chains were listed as associated with cytomegalovirus. Across donors, most TCR sequences were observed very rarely, whereas some public TCRs were present in many individuals. The authors suggested that the approach could potentially be extended to other disease states and immunological phenotypes. Subsequent analysis determined that TCRs grouped into clusters in the first cohort also showed a tendency toward co-occurrence across the 90 to 150 validation repertoires, and roughly 95% of cluster scores exceeded 0. The classifier was reported to diagnose cytomegalovirus status with high specificity and sensitivity in both the original and validation cohorts. A few of the identified cytomegalovirus-associated TCR beta chains were confirmed in vitro to be specific for cytomegalovirus antigens. All 130 or so repertoires were used to score co-occurrence in the validation cohort in a later analysis, because that analysis had no HLA typing for the cohort.

Looking up the germline V gene yields CDR1 SGHDT and CDR2 YYEEEE. There are 16 amino acids in the CDR3, from cysteine to phenylalanine inclusive. Here the CDR3 DNA is all that survives: 48 bases in frame from base 1. V is shortened by 4 bases, J by 6 bases, and the region joining them spans 19 bases. The donors belonged to the validation cohort of roughly 120 subjects, which was separate from the approximately 700-subject first cohort. The source material was PBMCs. This sequence originates from a woman aged 18-30 years in good health and CMV-seronegative. Recombination joined TRBV5-6 with TRBJ1-4, and perhaps TRBD1 as D gene, on 5 matching bases. This receptor has the CDR3 CASSRSRRGVDEKLFF. The sequenced DNA is TGTGCCAGCAGCCGGTCTCGGCGGGGCGTGGATGAAAAACTGTTTTTT.